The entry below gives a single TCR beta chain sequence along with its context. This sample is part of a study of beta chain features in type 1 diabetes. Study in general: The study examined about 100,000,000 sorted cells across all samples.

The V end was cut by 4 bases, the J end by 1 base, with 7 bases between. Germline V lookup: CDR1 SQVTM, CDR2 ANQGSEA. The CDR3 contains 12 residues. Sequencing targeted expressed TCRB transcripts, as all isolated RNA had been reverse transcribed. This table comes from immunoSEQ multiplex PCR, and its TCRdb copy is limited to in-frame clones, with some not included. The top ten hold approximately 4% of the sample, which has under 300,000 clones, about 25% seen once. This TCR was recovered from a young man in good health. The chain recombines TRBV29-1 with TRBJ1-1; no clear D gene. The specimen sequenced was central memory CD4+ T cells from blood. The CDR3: CSVGRGNTEAFF. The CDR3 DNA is TGCAGCGTTGGAAGAGGGAACACTGAAGCTTTCTTT.